This T cell receptor (beta chain) was recorded in a study of blood T cell repertoires in COVID-19. As for the study in general: Samples representing acute and convalescent COVID-19 were sourced from the United States, Italy and Spain.

CDR1 MRHNA and CDR2 SNTAGT come from the germline V gene. The CDR3 contains 13 residues. Trimming cost V 5 bases and J 7 bases, with 9 bases left between them. Profiling relied on immunoSEQ multiplex PCR, and the TCRdb table lists in-frame clones only, not all of them. The repertoire holds about 160,000 clones, with 85% to 90% as singletons. The sequencing input was peripheral blood. The clonotype comes from a man between 50 and 59 years old with active or convalescent COVID-19. The gene calls are TRBV6-4 and TRBJ1-6; D gene uncertain. The CDR3: CASSLHENSPLHF. The CDR3 DNA follows: TGTGCCAGCAGTTTACATGAAAATTCACCCCTCCACTTT.